This TCR beta chain was captured by sequencing in a study of control samples from healthy donors and cancer patients. Trimming took off 0 bases at V and 0 bases at J, with 10 bases between the two ends. From germline, CDR1 is SGHRS and CDR2 YFSETQ. The CDR3 consists of 16 residues. The protocol was immunoSEQ multiplex PCR, while the TCRdb copy is restricted to in-frame clones and leaves out a portion. This sample has some 57,000 clones; 95% to 96% occur once, and the top ten carry around 1.9%. Sequencing was done on a sample of blood. The gene calls are TRBV5-1 and TRBJ2-1; maybe TRBD2 (6 bases). This TCR was sampled from a woman between 25 and 40 years old in good health. As DNA, the CDR3 is TGCGCCAGCAGCTTGGGGAGGGCTAGCTCCTACAATGAGCAGTTCTTC. It codes for CASSLGRASSYNEQFF.